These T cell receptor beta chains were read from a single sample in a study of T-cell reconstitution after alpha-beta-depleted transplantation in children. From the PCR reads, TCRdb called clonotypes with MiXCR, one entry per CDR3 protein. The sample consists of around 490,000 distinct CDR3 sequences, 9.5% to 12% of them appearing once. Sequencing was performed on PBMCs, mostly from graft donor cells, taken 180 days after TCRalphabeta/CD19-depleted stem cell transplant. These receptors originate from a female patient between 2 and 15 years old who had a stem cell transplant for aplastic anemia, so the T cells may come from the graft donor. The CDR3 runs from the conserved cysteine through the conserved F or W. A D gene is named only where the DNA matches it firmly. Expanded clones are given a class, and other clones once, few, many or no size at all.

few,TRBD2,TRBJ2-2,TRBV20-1,CSASLAGTGELFF
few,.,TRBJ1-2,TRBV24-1,CATSDARVGYTF
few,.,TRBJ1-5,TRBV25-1,CASERGGSGNQPQHF
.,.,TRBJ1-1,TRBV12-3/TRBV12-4,CASSFVGADTEAFF
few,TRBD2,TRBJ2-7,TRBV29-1,CSVRTRGRYEQYF
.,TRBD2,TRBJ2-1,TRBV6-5,CASSYVLGTSFNEQFF
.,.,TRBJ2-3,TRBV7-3,CASSQRGGAGADTQYF
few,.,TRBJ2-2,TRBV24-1,CATSEHLGPGELFF
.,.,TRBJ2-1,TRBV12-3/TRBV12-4,CASKNSGGNEQFF
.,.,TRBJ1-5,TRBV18,CASSPSSAYSNQPQHF
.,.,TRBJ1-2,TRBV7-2,CASSSGRVYGYTF
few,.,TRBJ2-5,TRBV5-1,CASSLPGLSLETQYF
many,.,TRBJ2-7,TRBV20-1,CSASFANLFSSYEQYF
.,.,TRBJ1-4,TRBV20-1,CSARVLSGVGEKLFF
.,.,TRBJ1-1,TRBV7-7,CASSQRVNTEAFF
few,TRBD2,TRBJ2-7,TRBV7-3,CASSLTSVAGVEQYF
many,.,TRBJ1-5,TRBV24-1,CATSHSNQPQHF
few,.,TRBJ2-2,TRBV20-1,CSARSPGQTNFGGGELFF
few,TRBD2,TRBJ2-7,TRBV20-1,CSARRSSGRYEQYF
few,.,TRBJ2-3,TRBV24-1,CATSVWGSDTQYF
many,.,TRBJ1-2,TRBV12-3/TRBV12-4,CASSLVWPGNYGYTF
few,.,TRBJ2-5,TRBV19,CASSSTNQETQYF
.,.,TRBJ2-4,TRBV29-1,CSVNRAGTQNIQYF
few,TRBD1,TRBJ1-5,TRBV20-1,CSARVPGQGHNQPQHF
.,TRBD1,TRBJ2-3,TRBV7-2,CASSSQGRTQYF
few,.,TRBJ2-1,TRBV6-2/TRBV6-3,CASSYSMHEQFF
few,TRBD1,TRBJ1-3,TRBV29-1,CSVRTGSNTIYF
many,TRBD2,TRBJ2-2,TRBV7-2,CASSPGLAGVFPANTGELFF